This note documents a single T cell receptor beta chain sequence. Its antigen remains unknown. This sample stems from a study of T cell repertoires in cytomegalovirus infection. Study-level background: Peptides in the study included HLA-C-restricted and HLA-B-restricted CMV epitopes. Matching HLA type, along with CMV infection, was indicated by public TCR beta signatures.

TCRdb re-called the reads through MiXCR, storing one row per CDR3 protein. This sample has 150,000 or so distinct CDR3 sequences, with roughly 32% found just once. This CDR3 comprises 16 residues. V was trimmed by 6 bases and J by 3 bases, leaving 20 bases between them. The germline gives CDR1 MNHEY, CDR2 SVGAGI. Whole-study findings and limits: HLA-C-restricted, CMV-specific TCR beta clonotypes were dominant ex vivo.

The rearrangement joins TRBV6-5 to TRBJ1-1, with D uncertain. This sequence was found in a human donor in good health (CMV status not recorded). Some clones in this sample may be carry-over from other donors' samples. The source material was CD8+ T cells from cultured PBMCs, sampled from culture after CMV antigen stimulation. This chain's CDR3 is CASSTLGEVGDTEAFF. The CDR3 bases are TGTGCCAGCAGCACCTTGGGAGAGGTCGGGGACACTGAAGCTTTCTTT.